This T cell receptor (beta chain) is from a study of shared clonotypes between healthy human individuals. Study-level findings and limits: A handful of donors showed sharing of 4.5% to 5% of naive CD4 clonotypes.

Each sample came from a Caucasian adult donor living in Nashville, Tennessee. Sequencing used immunoSEQ multiplex PCR; TCRdb keeps in-frame clones, though not all of them. Of around 700,000 clones in the sample, 60% to 80% are singletons; the top ten hold 1.8%. Germline V gene lookup returns CDR1 LNHDA and CDR2 SQIVND (reference sequence). With 5 bases clipped from V and 1 base from J, the junction kept 5 bases outside the gene matches. This CDR3 has 15 amino acids. A note on this clone: As yet, its antigen is unknown.

The gene calls are TRBV19 and TRBJ2-7; TRBD2 matches at 10 bases. This clonotype was obtained from a woman between 25 and 40 years old in good health. Material for sequencing was memory CD4+ T cells sorted from blood. Subset in this sample: CD45RA-negative fraction. CDR3 residues: CASSPQTSGSYEQYF. Written as DNA, the CDR3 is TGTGCCAGTAGTCCTCAGACTAGCGGGTCCTACGAGCAGTACTTC.